The table lists the clone carrying this T cell receptor beta chain with many counts. Its target is not known. The sample holds other DNA sequences that translate to the same CDR3. This sample was taken from a study of beta chain features in type 1 diabetes. One heparinised blood draw averaging approximately 100 mL was given by each donor. The germline V gene encodes CDR1 WNHNN and CDR2 SYGVQD (reference sequence). CDR3 length: 13 residues. The V gene lost 3 bases and the J gene lost 1 base, with 1 base spanning the gap. Study results and limitations: Across all four CD4+ subsets, people with type 1 diabetes showed modestly shorter TCRB CDR3s. In the patient group, naive, central memory and Treg TCRB repertoires seemed more alike than in the healthy donor group. Type 1 diabetes patients had fewer VDJ junction insertions and more deletions. PCR might preferentially amplify shorter templates, equally in patients and controls.

Of the isolated RNA, all was reverse transcribed, and so the sequenced material was expressed TCRB transcripts. Repertoires were generated with immunoSEQ multiplex PCR, while TCRdb's copy carries only in-frame clones and drops some. The sample has about 340,000 clones; 9.3% are singletons. Sequencing was carried out using central memory CD4+ T cells from blood. This sequence originates from a man younger than 45 with type 1 diabetes. The rearrangement joins TRBV10-1 to TRBJ2-6, with D hard to call. The CDR3 nucleotides read TGCGCCAGCAGTGAATCTGGGGCCAACGTCCTGACTTTC. Translation: CASSESGANVLTF.